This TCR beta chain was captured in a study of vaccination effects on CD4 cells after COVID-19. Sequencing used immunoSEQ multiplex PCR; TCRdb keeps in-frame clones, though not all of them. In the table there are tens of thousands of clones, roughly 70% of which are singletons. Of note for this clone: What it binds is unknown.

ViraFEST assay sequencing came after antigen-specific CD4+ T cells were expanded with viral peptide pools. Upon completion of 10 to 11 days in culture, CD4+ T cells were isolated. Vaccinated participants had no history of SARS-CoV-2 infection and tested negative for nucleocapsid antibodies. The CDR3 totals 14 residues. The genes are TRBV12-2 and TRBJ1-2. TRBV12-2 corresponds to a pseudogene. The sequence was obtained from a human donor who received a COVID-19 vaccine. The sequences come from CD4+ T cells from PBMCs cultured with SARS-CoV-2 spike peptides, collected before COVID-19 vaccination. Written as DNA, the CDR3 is TGTGCAAGTCGCATACTCCGCGGAAACTATGGCTACACCTTC. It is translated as CASRILRGNYGYTF.